The subject of this entry is one T cell receptor (beta chain). Per the authors' pipeline: Estimates of nucleated cell counts were drawn from the amplification of reference gene primers. Repertoires were generated with immunoSEQ multiplex PCR, while TCRdb's copy carries only in-frame clones and drops some. That table is the source of V, J and clone size, and D and trimming were worked out from the DNA. Counted here are 85,000 to 90,000 clones, roughly 89% occurring once; the ten biggest clones make up roughly 5.4%. The entry originates in a study of blood T cell repertoires in COVID-19. Study information: Material from acute and convalescent COVID-19 was sourced from the United States, Italy and Spain. PBMCs, B-cell-depleted T cells, or T cells were the source of the cDNA or gDNA that made up the material.

This CDR3 is 16 amino acids long. Germline V gene lookup returns CDR1 SNHLY and CDR2 FYNNEI. With 6 bases clipped from V and 3 bases from J, the junction kept 9 bases outside the gene matches. This clonotype originated in an elderly woman with active COVID-19. The chain carries TRBV2 and TRBJ1-4; TRBD1 matches at 8 bases. The sequencing sample was made of peripheral blood. The chain's CDR3 is CASSHGQGGANEKLFF. DNA of the CDR3: TGTGCCAGCAGCCACGGACAGGGAGGCGCTAATGAAAAACTGTTTTTT.